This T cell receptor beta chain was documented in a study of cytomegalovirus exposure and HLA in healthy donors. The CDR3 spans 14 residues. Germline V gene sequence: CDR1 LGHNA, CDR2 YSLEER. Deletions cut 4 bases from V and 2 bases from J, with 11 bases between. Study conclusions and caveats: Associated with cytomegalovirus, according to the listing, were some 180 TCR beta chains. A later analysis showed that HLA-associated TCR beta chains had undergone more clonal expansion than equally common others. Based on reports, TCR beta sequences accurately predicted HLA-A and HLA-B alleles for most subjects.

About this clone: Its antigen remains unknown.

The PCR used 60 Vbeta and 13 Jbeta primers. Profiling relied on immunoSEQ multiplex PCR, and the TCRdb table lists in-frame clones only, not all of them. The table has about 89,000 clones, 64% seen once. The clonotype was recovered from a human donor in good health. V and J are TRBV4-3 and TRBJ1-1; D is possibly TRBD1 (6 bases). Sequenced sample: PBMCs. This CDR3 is CASSRGQFNTEAFF. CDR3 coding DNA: TGCGCCAGCAGCCGAGGACAGTTCAACACTGAAGCTTTCTTT.